These 27 T cell receptor beta chains came from one sample sequenced in a study of Ad26.COV2.S vaccination and SARS-CoV-2 variants. Only in-frame clones appear in the TCRdb table, and some are missing; sequencing was by immunoSEQ multiplex PCR. Of some 250,000 clones in the sample, 85% to 90% were seen once. Sample treatment: some 19 received Ad26.COV2.S at low or high dose, single or two shots; a few received placebo; per-sample allocation not given. Sample collection was performed on day 63 after the first vaccine or placebo injection. The sequencing used peripheral blood, collected in a trial of Ad26.COV2.S vaccine versus placebo. These TCRs come from a person between 18 and 60 years old who received the Ad26.COV2.S COVID-19 vaccine or a placebo.

J is TRBJ1-3 and V is TRBV18; possible D gene TRBD1, 5 bases. The CDR3 extends over 19 amino acids. Trimming took 1 base from V and 1 from J, leaving 20 bases between them. Germline V gene data show CDR1 as KGHSH and CDR2 as LQKENI. CDR3 sequence (DNA): TGTGCCAGCTCACCACGGGACCAGATCTACACGCTATCTGGAAACACCATATATTTT. As protein: CASSPRDQIYTLSGNTIYF.

J is TRBJ2-7 and V is TRBV3-1 (or the pseudogene TRBV3-2); no firm D call. Germline V gives CDR1 LGHDT, CDR2 YNNKEL (reference sequence). The CDR3 consists of 11 residues. Trimming left V 0 bases short and J 6 bases short, with 3 bases between. CDR3 protein: CASSQESEQYF. The CDR3 DNA reads TGTGCCAGCAGCCAAGAAAGCGAGCAGTACTTC.

This rearrangement joins TRBV7-2 to TRBJ1-6; the match to TRBD1 covers 7 bases. Germline assignment: CDR1 SGHTA and CDR2 FQGNSA. The CDR3 extends over 16 amino acids. The V gene end was trimmed by 3 bases and the J gene end by 7 bases; junction bases not matched to a gene: 9. The CDR3: CASSFELRTGNSPLHF. CDR3 DNA: TGTGCCAGCAGCTTTGAGTTGCGGACAGGCAATTCACCCCTCCACTTT. The full variable domain, in which reference TRBV7-2 and TRBJ1-6 provide the parts outside the CDR3, is GAGVSQSPSNKVTEKGKDVELRCDPISGHTALYWYRQSLGQGLEFLIYFQGNSAPDKSGLPSDRFSAERTGGSVSTLTIQRTQQEDSAVYLCASSFELRTGNSPLHFGNGTRLTVT.

The J gene is TRBJ2-1, the V gene TRBV4-1, with 15 bases aligning to TRBD2. Germline CDR1 reads MGHRA; CDR2 reads YSYEKL. J was trimmed by 7 bases and V by 0 bases; bases with no gene match: 1. The CDR3 is made up of 16 amino acids. The CDR3 sequence: CASSQEGLAGGNEQFF. CDR3 nucleotide sequence: TGCGCCAGCAGCCAAGAAGGACTAGCGGGGGGGAATGAGCAGTTCTTC.

The chain uses TRBV6-5 and TRBJ1-1; D ambiguous. Trimming stripped 7 bases from V and 5 bases from J, with 11 bases between. The CDR3 has 12 amino acids. Germline loops: CDR1 MNHEY, CDR2 SVGAGI. The CDR3 sequence: CASILTTTEAFF. DNA of the CDR3: TGTGCCAGCATTCTCACAACGACTGAAGCTTTCTTT.

The chain carries TRBV9 and TRBJ2-7, with D unclear. The V end lost 4 bases, the J end lost 2 bases, and 13 bases lay between the germline ends. The CDR3 spans 14 residues. The germline V gene has CDR1 SGDLS and CDR2 YYNGEE. The DNA for the CDR3 is TGTGCCAGCAGCCCGAGACAAAGGGCCTACGAGCAGTACTTC. Its protein product is CASSPRQRAYEQYF.

The genes are TRBV2 and TRBJ1-1; D gene ambiguous. The CDR3 contains 18 residues. V lost 3 bases and J 3 bases, leaving 23 bases between the germline ends. The germline CDR1 and CDR2 sequences are SNHLY and FYNNEI. For the CDR3, the DNA is TGTGCCAGCAGTGAGGGTAGAACAGTCGCAAGGATGTACACTGAAGCTTTCTTT. This codes for CASSEGRTVARMYTEAFF.

This clone was picked up a small number of times. This rearrangement joins TRBV9 to TRBJ2-1; maybe TRBD1 (6 bases). Trimming removed 2 bases from V and 7 bases from J, with 13 bases in between. The germline V gene has CDR1 SGDLS and CDR2 YYNGEE. This CDR3 region has 14 residues. The CDR3 region is CASSVGTGLNEQFF. The CDR3 nucleotides read TGTGCCAGCAGCGTCGGAACAGGGCTTAATGAGCAGTTCTTC.

The genes are TRBV3-1 (or the pseudogene TRBV3-2) and TRBJ2-7, with 8 bases aligning to TRBD2. Germline V gene data show CDR1 as LGHDT and CDR2 as YNNKEL (reference sequence). The CDR3 is 16 residues long. The junction had 11 bases not matched to a gene; V was cut back by 0 bases and J by 7 bases. The CDR3 reads CASSQEERESRGEQYF. The CDR3 DNA reads as TGTGCCAGCAGCCAAGAGGAGCGGGAGTCCCGGGGGGAGCAGTACTTC.

The V gene is TRBV25-1, the J gene TRBJ2-1; D possibly corresponds to TRBD2 (6 bases). This CDR3 spans 14 amino acids. Germline V gene sequence: CDR1 MGHDK, CDR2 SYGVNS. Trimming pared 3 bases from V and 4 bases from J, leaving 10 bases between. CDR3 coding DNA: TGTGCCAGCAGTGATGGGGGGAGATACAATGAGCAGTTCTTC. Its protein is CASSDGGRYNEQFF.

The chain is built from TRBV7-8 and TRBJ1-5, with a tentative D call TRBD1 (6 bases). With 5 bases removed from V and 0 bases from J, the gap between germline ends came to 20 bases. There are 18 residues in the CDR3. Germline V gene sequence: CDR1 SGHVS, CDR2 FQNEAQ. CDR3 in amino acids: CASSHTGGAPYSNQPQHF. The CDR3 region has the DNA TGTGCCAGCAGCCACACGGGGGGGGCCCCTTATAGCAATCAGCCCCAGCATTTT.

This chain links TRBV5-6 with TRBJ2-7; TRBD2 is a possible D gene (5 bases). Germline assignment: CDR1 SGHDT and CDR2 YYEEEE. Trimming pared 1 base from V and 7 bases from J, leaving 12 bases between. This CDR3 spans 13 amino acids. The DNA of the CDR3 is TGTGCCAGCAGCTTGCACGTGTCGGGGGAGCAGTACTTC. Amino acids: CASSLHVSGEQYF.

The chain couples TRBV9 to TRBJ2-2; the match to TRBD2 covers 9 bases. Germline V gives CDR1 SGDLS, CDR2 YYNGEE. The CDR3 has 15 amino acids. V lost 0 bases and J lost 7; bases outside the gene matches: 4. The CDR3 coding sequence is TGTGCCAGCAGCGTAGGGCGGGAGGGCAGCGGGGAGCTGTTTTTT. Amino acids: CASSVGREGSGELFF.

Turning to this clone: Additional DNA sequences in this sample encode the identical CDR3. This chain links TRBV12-3 or TRBV12-4 with TRBJ2-7; D not resolved. The CDR3 contains 12 residues. V lost 0 bases, J lost 7 bases, and 7 bases lay in between. The CDR3 DNA reads as TGTGCCAGCAGTTTAGCAGGGCGGGAGCAGTACTTC. Translation: CASSLAGREQYF.

The chain recombines TRBV11-3 with TRBJ2-5; possibly TRBD2 for D (5 bases). Per germline, CDR1 SGHNT and CDR2 YENEEA. The CDR3 is 12 amino acids. V lost 3 bases to trimming and J lost 7 bases, with 9 bases between them. CDR3 bases: TGTGCCAGCAGCTTGTTTGAGGGGACCCAGTACTTC. Encoded protein: CASSLFEGTQYF.

The chain carries TRBV18 and TRBJ2-4; D is uncertain. V lost 2 bases, J lost 0 bases, and 14 bases lay in between. Germline-derived CDR1 and CDR2 are KGHSH and LQKENI. This CDR3 has 17 amino acids. The CDR3 spells CASSPTVFRGAKNIQYF. For the CDR3, the DNA is TGTGCCAGCTCACCAACGGTTTTTAGAGGAGCCAAAAACATTCAGTACTTC.

V gene TRBV5-5 combines with J gene TRBJ2-2, with D unresolved. Looked up from germline, CDR1 is SGHKS and CDR2 is YYEKEE (reference sequence). This CDR3 spans 14 amino acids. With 0 bases removed from V and 0 bases from J, the gap between germline ends came to 3 bases. CDR3 region: CASSLGANTGELFF. CDR3 DNA: TGTGCCAGCAGCTTGGGCGCGAACACCGGGGAGCTGTTTTTT. Variable domain in full (rest from reference TRBV5-5 and TRBJ2-2): DAGVTQSPTHLIKTRGQQVTLRCSPISGHKSVSWYQQVLGQGPQFIFQYYEKEERGRGNFPDRFSARQFPNYSSELNVNALLLGDSALYLCASSLGANTGELFFGEGSRLTVL.

The chain combines TRBV7-9 with TRBJ2-1; 10 bases agree with TRBD2. V was pared by 5 bases and J by 2 bases, with 12 bases of the junction left unmatched. The CDR3 extends over 18 amino acids. Looked up from germline, CDR1 is SEHNR and CDR2 is FQNEAQ (reference sequence). The CDR3 region has the DNA TGTGCCAGCAGCGCCAAAAGTCTAGCGGGGGTCCCCTACAATGAGCAGTTCTTC. This encodes CASSAKSLAGVPYNEQFF. The variable domain in full, with the rest retrieved from reference TRBV7-9 and TRBJ2-1, is DTGVSQNPRHKITKRGQNVTFRCDPISEHNRLYWYRQTLGQGPEFLTYFQNEAQLEKSRLLSDRFSAERPKGSFSTLEIQRTEQGDSAMYLCASSAKSLAGVPYNEQFFGPGTRLTVL.

The chain has TRBV14 and TRBJ1-1; 8 bases line up with TRBD1. V gave up 4 bases and J gave up 5 bases; unmatched junction bases: 6. In germline, CDR1 is SGHDN, CDR2 FVKESK. This CDR3 is built from 14 residues. CDR3 protein: CASSRTGGGTEAFF. The CDR3 nucleotides are TGTGCCAGCAGCCGTACAGGGGGGGGAACTGAAGCTTTCTTT.

The V and J genes are TRBV7-9 and TRBJ2-6; 7 bases match TRBD1. In germline, CDR1 is SEHNR, CDR2 FQNEAQ (reference sequence). This CDR3 is 16 amino acids long. V shed 8 bases, J shed 4 bases, and the junction held 11 bases outside the gene matches. CDR3 loop: CASRRQGPSGANVLTF. The CDR3 region has the DNA TGTGCCAGCCGACGACAGGGTCCTTCCGGGGCCAACGTCCTGACTTTC.

The chain carries TRBV10-2 and TRBJ2-5; maybe TRBD2 (6 bases). V gave up 4 bases and J gave up 4 bases, with 16 bases separating them. The CDR3 runs 15 residues. Germline loops: CDR1 WSHSY, CDR2 SAAADI. The CDR3 DNA follows: TGCGCCAGCAGTGTTCCCGAGGGAGGCACAGAGACCCAGTACTTC. Translating gives CASSVPEGGTETQYF.

The gene calls are TRBV12-2 and TRBJ2-2; the D call TRBD2 from the table was never checked on the DNA. TRBV12-2 counts as a pseudogene. This CDR3 has 18 residues. The CDR3 DNA reads as TGTGCAAGTCGCTTAGTTCGCCTAGCGGGGGTGGTCACCGGGGAGCTGTTTTTT. It yields the protein CASRLVRLAGVVTGELFF.

The rearrangement uses TRBV19 and TRBJ1-1; 9 bases are a match to TRBD1. This CDR3 spans 15 amino acids. Germline lookup yields CDR1 LNHDA and CDR2 SQIVND (reference sequence). V dropped 4 bases and J dropped 5; count of bases not matched to a gene: 8. The CDR3 region is CASSTQGQGRTEAFF. CDR3 nucleotide sequence: TGTGCCAGTAGTACCCAAGGACAGGGGAGGACTGAAGCTTTCTTT.

V is TRBV12-3 or TRBV12-4 and J is TRBJ2-5; a possible D gene is TRBD2 (7 bases). V was trimmed by 6 bases and J by 5 bases, leaving 13 bases between them. The CDR3 runs 13 residues. The CDR3 sequence is CASSFAGAETQYF. The CDR3 bases are TGTGCCAGCAGCTTCGCGGGGGCCGAGACCCAGTACTTC.

The V call is TRBV4-2, the J call TRBJ2-7; perhaps TRBD1 as D (6 bases). CDR1 and CDR2 from the germline V gene are LGHNA and YNFKEQ. The CDR3 loop spans 12 amino acids. V lost 6 bases and J 2 bases, leaving 8 bases between the germline ends. The CDR3 sequence: CASRGQAYEQYF. The CDR3, as DNA: TGTGCCAGCAGGGGACAAGCCTACGAGCAGTACTTC.

The chain couples TRBV7-9 to TRBJ2-7; weak D call: TRBD1 (5 bases). V lost 1 base and J lost 1, with 8 bases in between. Germline CDR1 reads SEHNR; CDR2 reads FQNEAQ (reference sequence). The length of the CDR3 is 14 residues. The CDR3 reads CASSLGQLSYEQYF. The DNA of the CDR3 is TGTGCCAGCAGCTTAGGACAGCTTTCCTACGAGCAGTACTTC.

This clone showed up just a few times. The rearrangement links TRBV28 to TRBJ1-2; no clear D. The CDR3 extends over 13 amino acids. With 5 bases removed from V and 2 bases from J, the gap between germline ends came to 9 bases. CDR1 is MDHEN and CDR2 is SYDVKM in the germline V gene. CDR3 region: CASSRELNYGYTF. Written as DNA, the CDR3 is TGTGCCAGCAGTCGAGAGCTAAACTATGGCTACACCTTC.